Below, one T cell receptor (beta chain) is given with its context. The record originates from a study of shared T cell receptors in the human thymus. Sequencing used immunoSEQ multiplex PCR; TCRdb keeps in-frame clones, though not all of them. The sample holds approximately 730,000 clones; over 75% are singletons and the top ten take approximately 0.01%. From germline, CDR1 is SGHTA and CDR2 FQGNSA. The CDR3 consists of 19 residues. The V end was cut by 3 bases, the J end by 2 bases, with 24 bases between. This same sample was also part of a study on human thymus T cells. That report notes: The authors found apparently biased V and J gene usage in thymic and blood repertoires.

V usage is TRBV7-2 and J usage is TRBJ2-3, with D perhaps matching TRBD2 (5 bases). This sequence was found in a girl in the first two years of life with a congenital heart defect. The source material was thymocytes. CDR3 residues: CASSFAQRLVAKSTDTQYF. CDR3 nucleotides: TGTGCCAGCAGCTTCGCCCAGCGCCTCGTAGCGAAGTCCACAGATACGCAGTATTTT.